The 21 T cell receptor beta chains given below trace back to one sample, sequenced in a study of T cells in Graves' hyperthyroidism and ophthalmopathy. TCR beta CDR3 sequences were amplified from RNA transcripts. HTBI primers drove first-round RT-PCR of the TCR CDR3. One entry per CDR3 protein results from TCRdb running MiXCR on the multiplex PCR reads. This sample has over 350,000 distinct CDR3 sequences, with about 15% found just once. Material for sequencing was blood. Receptors were obtained from a man in his late teens or twenties with Graves' ophthalmopathy.

Many counts were recorded for this clonotype. The V gene is TRBV20-1, the J gene TRBJ1-1; D gene uncertain. CDR3 size: 13 residues. The V end was cut by 1 base, the J end by 7 bases, with 13 bases between. The V gene's germline CDR1 is DFQATT and CDR2 SNEGSKA (reference sequence). This CDR3 is CSARGPHLLEAFF. Here the CDR3 DNA reads TGCAGTGCTAGAGGCCCCCACCTCCTTGAAGCTTTCTTT.

In its sample, this clonotype was seen many times. This chain links TRBV7-9 with TRBJ1-2, with 10 nucleotides matching TRBD1. The CDR3 is made up of 16 amino acids. From germline, CDR1 is SEHNR and CDR2 FQNEAQ (reference sequence). With V trimmed by 5 bases and J by 7 bases, 13 bases remained unmatched. This CDR3 reads CASSPTGGADYVGYTF. DNA of the CDR3: TGTGCCAGCAGCCCGACAGGGGGCGCGGATTATGTTGGCTACACCTTC.

This clonotype has at least ten counts. The chain is built from TRBV5-5 and TRBJ2-3, with D unclear. The CDR3 totals 15 residues. Germline V lookup: CDR1 SGHKS, CDR2 YYEKEE (reference sequence). V lost 0 bases to trimming and J lost 3 bases, with 11 bases between them. In DNA, the CDR3 is TGTGCCAGCAGCTTGGGGGCAGTGGGTACAGATACGCAGTATTTT. This encodes CASSLGAVGTDTQYF.

J is TRBJ2-5 and V is TRBV4-1, with TRBD1 identical over 9 bases. Germline loops: CDR1 MGHRA, CDR2 YSYEKL. The CDR3 length is 16 residues. Unmatched junction bases numbered 5, after V lost 1 base and J lost 2 bases. The CDR3 DNA reads as TGCGCCAGCAGCCAAGGAATGGGACAGGGACAAGAGACCCAGTACTTC. Its translation: CASSQGMGQGQETQYF.

The chain is built from TRBV3-1 and TRBJ2-2, with 13 nucleotides matching TRBD2. Germline CDR1 and CDR2: LGHDT and YNNKEL (reference sequence). This CDR3 is 16 amino acids long. J lost 7 bases, V lost 4 bases, and 6 bases had no gene match. CDR3 coding DNA: TGTGCCAGCAGCCCTCCGGGACTAGCGGGATTCGGGGAGCTGTTTTTT. Protein sequence: CASSPPGLAGFGELFF.

The J gene is TRBJ2-7, the V gene TRBV15, with D tentatively TRBD1 (6 bases). Germline V lookup: CDR1 LNHNV, CDR2 YYDKDF (reference sequence). Trimming left V 0 bases short and J 2 bases short, with 23 bases between. The length of the CDR3 is 19 residues. CDR3 sequence (DNA): TGTGCCACCAGCAGAGAGATTTGGATTGAATCCGGGACAACCTACGAGCAGTACTTC. It yields the protein CATSREIWIESGTTYEQYF.

This clonotype was seen repeatedly, ten times or more. The genes are TRBV10-3 and TRBJ2-3; weak D call: TRBD2 (6 bases). This CDR3 region has 15 residues. Per germline, CDR1 ENHRY and CDR2 SYGVKD. V was clipped by 10 bases and J by 5 bases, with 22 bases between them. The CDR3 DNA reads TGTGCCACATACCCGCACGGGAGACCTGAAGATACGCAGTATTTT. Translation gives CATYPHGRPEDTQYF.

This clonotype was counted many times. The genes are TRBV29-1 and TRBJ1-1; TRBD1 matches at 8 bases. The V and J ends lost 3 bases and 9 bases, in that order; junction bases with no gene match: 3. This CDR3 has 11 amino acids. Germline V lookup: CDR1 SQVTM, CDR2 ANQGSEA. The CDR3 nucleotides are TGCAGCGTTGATGGCAGGGGGCAAGCTTTCTTT. Protein: CSVDGRGQAFF.

Ten or more counts support this clonotype. V and J are TRBV27 and TRBJ1-4; 10 nucleotides line up with TRBD1. J lost 5 bases, V lost 5 bases, and 8 bases had no gene match. CDR1 MNHEY and CDR2 SMNVEV come from the germline V gene (reference sequence). The CDR3 spans 16 residues. The CDR3 bases are TGTGCCAGCAGTGCTGTGCCGGGACAGGGGAATGAAAAACTGTTTTTT. Protein product: CASSAVPGQGNEKLFF.

This clonotype has a count of ten or more. This chain joins TRBV28 and TRBJ1-4; no definite D call. The CDR3 extends over 16 amino acids. The germline CDR1 and CDR2 sequences are MDHEN and SYDVKM. V gave up 2 bases and J gave up 0 bases, with 10 bases separating them. CDR3 protein: CASSLDDGATNEKLFF. The CDR3 DNA is TGTGCCAGCAGTTTAGACGACGGGGCAACTAATGAAAAACTGTTTTTT.

Only a few counts were recorded for this clonotype. The rearrangement joins TRBV9 to TRBJ2-7; 8 nucleotides match TRBD2. Trimming cost V 4 bases and J 6 bases; bases outside gene matches: 12. The CDR3 is 15 residues long. CDR1 is SGDLS and CDR2 is YYNGEE in the germline V gene. CDR3 DNA: TGTGCCAGCAGCCCGATAGCGGGGAGCCCCAGCGAGCAGTACTTC. Residues: CASSPIAGSPSEQYF.

For this clonotype: This may stem from a read error, because a much larger clone lies one nucleotide away. A read error is likely, as this CDR3 ends without the conserved phenylalanine or tryptophan. This chain connects TRBV12-3 or TRBV12-4 to TRBJ1-1; D remains unclear. This CDR3 is 11 amino acids long. Trimming removed 2 bases at V and 3 bases at J, with 1 base between. CDR3 nucleotide sequence: TGTGCCAGCAGTTTATACACTGAAGCTTTCCTT. Translated, it gives CASSLYTEAFL.

Note on this clonotype: This could be a read error, since a much larger clone is one nucleotide away. This rearrangement joins TRBV30 to TRBJ1-2; D not resolved. The V and J ends lost 3 bases and 6 bases respectively, with 14 bases between them. CDR3 length: 13 residues. Germline V lookup: CDR1 GTSNPN, CDR2 SVGIG (reference sequence). This CDR3 is CAWSLFRGNGYTF. The CDR3 region has the DNA TGTGCCTGGAGCTTGTTCCGGGGAAATGGCTACACCTTC.

The chain links TRBV5-4 to TRBJ1-2; 9 nucleotides match TRBD1. Per germline, CDR1 SGHNT and CDR2 YYREEE (reference sequence). This CDR3 has 15 amino acids. The V and J ends lost 1 base and 8 bases, in that order; junction bases with no gene match: 9. The CDR3 loop reads CASSLNRGRFGGYTF. In DNA, the CDR3 is TGTGCCAGCAGCTTGAACAGGGGGCGATTCGGCGGCTACACCTTC.

At least ten counts were recorded for this clonotype. This chain uses TRBV2 with TRBJ1-1; D uncertain. Germline loops: CDR1 SNHLY, CDR2 FYNNEI. V was clipped by 7 bases and J by 0 bases, with 3 bases between them. CDR3 length equals 11 residues. Written as DNA, the CDR3 is TGTGCCAGCAACATGAACACTGAAGCTTTCTTT. Encoded protein: CASNMNTEAFF.

The table lists this clonotype with many counts. This chain links TRBV7-9 with TRBJ1-2, with TRBD1 identical over 7 bases. This CDR3 region has 14 residues. V lost 5 bases to trimming and J lost 7 bases; unmatched junction nucleotides: 10. CDR1 and CDR2 (germline): SEHNR, FQNEAQ (reference sequence). The CDR3 protein is CASSQNLDRAGYTF. The CDR3 DNA reads as TGTGCCAGCAGCCAGAACCTTGACAGGGCTGGCTACACCTTC.

The chain employs TRBV6-4 and TRBJ2-5; no reliable D call. Germline V lookup: CDR1 MRHNA, CDR2 SNTAGT. V lost 4 bases and J 4 bases, leaving 13 bases between the germline ends. There are 14 residues in the CDR3. The CDR3 DNA reads TGTGCCAGCAGTGCTGAACGGGTTAGAGAGACCCAGTACTTC. It codes for CASSAERVRETQYF.

The chain is built from TRBV15 and TRBJ2-2; TRBD2 agrees at 7 bases. Trimming at V came to 5 bases and at J to 7 bases, leaving 10 bases not matched to a gene. This CDR3 spans 15 amino acids. The V gene's germline CDR1 is LNHNV and CDR2 YYDKDF (reference sequence). The DNA of the CDR3 is TGTGCCACCAGCCGACTAGCCGGAGCGGGCGGGGAGCTGTTTTTT. This translates into CATSRLAGAGGELFF.

This clonotype was seen a few times. The chain couples TRBV9 to TRBJ1-2, with D tentatively TRBD1 (5 bases). Germline CDR1 is SGDLS and CDR2 is YYNGEE. The CDR3 runs 14 residues. V gave up 3 bases and J gave up 4 bases, with 13 bases separating them. The CDR3 bases are TGTGCCAGCAGCGGACCAGGGATGGGCTATGGCTACACCTTC. Protein: CASSGPGMGYGYTF.

This clonotype was picked up a small number of times. The chain joins TRBV19 to TRBJ2-1, with D uncertain. The CDR3 is 15 residues long. Between the trimmed V and J ends, which lost 6 bases and 2 bases, there was a span of 14 bases. Germline values: CDR1 LNHDA, CDR2 SQIVND (reference sequence). CDR3 in DNA: TGTGCCAGTAGCGTATTTGGCGACCCCTACAATGAGCAGTTCTTC. This sequence encodes CASSVFGDPYNEQFF.

This clonotype occurred a few times. The gene calls are TRBV27 and TRBJ1-1; 8 positions match TRBD1. The V gene's germline CDR1 is MNHEY and CDR2 SMNVEV (reference sequence). The CDR3 loop spans 14 amino acids. V lost 2 bases and J lost 5; bases outside the gene matches: 4. The CDR3 is CASSLVDRVTEAFF. CDR3 nucleotide sequence: TGTGCCAGCAGTTTAGTGGACAGGGTAACTGAAGCTTTCTTT.